The 8 T cell receptor beta chains reported below all come from one sample, sequenced in a study of sequential checkpoint blockade in melanoma. Treatment specified: randomized to nivolumab then ipilimumab (arm A) or the reverse (arm B). Libraries were prepared by immunoSEQ multiplex PCR; TCRdb keeps only in-frame clonotypes and omits some of them. Among 8,500 to 10,000 clones, 60% to 80% were seen once, and the ten largest hold less than 25%. The sequencing here drew on CD8+ T cells sorted from blood (inferred from file names), taken from a patient given nivolumab and ipilimumab in sequence. The origin of the receptors is a human donor with melanoma.

As for this clone: Other DNA sequences in this specimen translate into the identical CDR3. This chain connects TRBV19 to TRBJ2-7; D possibly corresponds to TRBD2 (5 bases). This CDR3 region has 14 residues. V lost 1 base and J lost 0, with 7 bases in between. CDR1 is LNHDA, CDR2 SQIVND, per germline (reference sequence). CDR3 in amino acids: CASSIGGLSYEQYF. CDR3 sequence (DNA): TGTGCCAGTAGTATAGGAGGACTCTCCTACGAGCAGTACTTC.

This chain links TRBV28 with TRBJ1-3, with D hard to call. There are 15 residues in the CDR3. The V gene lost 6 bases and the J gene lost 0 bases, with 12 bases spanning the gap. From germline, CDR1 is MDHEN and CDR2 SYDVKM. As DNA, the CDR3 is TGTGCCAGCAGCCTCAGACTTGACTCTGGAAACACCATATATTTT. Translation: CASSLRLDSGNTIYF.

The chain recombines TRBV4-3 with TRBJ2-4, with 7 bases fitting TRBD2. The CDR3 extends over 14 amino acids. In germline, CDR1 is LGHNA, CDR2 YSLEER. Trimming removed 0 bases from V and 11 bases from J; junction bases left unmatched: 7. As DNA, the CDR3 is TGCGCCAGCAGCCAAGATTGGGGGGGTGAAGTTCAGTACTTC. Its protein is CASSQDWGGEVQYF.

This chain links TRBV7-2 with TRBJ2-3; TRBD2 is a possible D gene (7 bases). The length of the CDR3 is 16 residues. Germline values: CDR1 SGHTA, CDR2 FQGNSA. The V end was cut by 2 bases, the J end by 0 bases, with 12 bases between. The CDR3 DNA sequence: TGTGCCAGCAGCTTATTTCGGGGGGCCAGCACAGATACGCAGTATTTT. It codes for CASSLFRGASTDTQYF.

This clone occurred once. This sequence joins TRBV7-9 and TRBJ2-3; D remains unclear. Germline V gives CDR1 SEHNR, CDR2 FQNEAQ (reference sequence). The germline V and J ends were trimmed by 1 base and 0 bases, with 8 bases remaining between them. The CDR3 has 15 residues. CDR3 sequence (DNA): TGTGCCAGCAGCTTAGTCTCCTCTAGCACAGATACGCAGTATTTT. Encoded protein: CASSLVSSSTDTQYF.

This clone has just a few counts. J is TRBJ1-1 and V is TRBV4-2; TRBD1 might be the D (5 bases). Trimming left V 2 bases short and J 2 bases short, with 12 bases between. The CDR3 is 15 residues long. Germline lookup yields CDR1 LGHNA and CDR2 YNFKEQ. CDR3 nucleotide sequence: TGTGCCAGCAGCCAAAACACAGGCGTAAACACTGAAGCTTTCTTT. Translating it yields CASSQNTGVNTEAFF.

This clone was observed a handful of times. The chain joins TRBV6-6 to TRBJ2-7, with 13 bases fitting TRBD2. The length of the CDR3 is 16 residues. Trimming cost V 6 bases and J 4 bases; bases outside gene matches: 9. Looked up from germline, CDR1 is MNHNY and CDR2 is SVGAGI (reference sequence). This CDR3 is CASSPRLAGGRYEQYF. CDR3 DNA: TGTGCCAGCAGCCCTAGACTAGCGGGAGGTCGATACGAGCAGTACTTC.

The chain employs TRBV9 and TRBJ2-1; no clear D gene. Trimming pared 8 bases from V and 7 bases from J, leaving 19 bases between. This CDR3 is built from 14 residues. Per the germline V gene, CDR1 is SGDLS and CDR2 is YYNGEE. The CDR3 sequence: CASASAPGRNEQFF. The CDR3 region has the DNA TGTGCCAGTGCCTCGGCCCCAGGTAGGAATGAGCAGTTCTTC.